Listed below are T cell receptor beta chains from one sample, sequenced in a study of T cells in Graves' hyperthyroidism and ophthalmopathy. One entry per CDR3 protein, called by TCRdb with MiXCR from the multiplex PCR reads. The sample carries fewer than 650,000 distinct CDR3 sequences, 14% recorded once. The sequenced sample was blood. These receptors were collected from a woman between 18 and 30 years old with Graves' ophthalmopathy. CDR3s include the opening cysteine and the closing phenylalanine or tryptophan. The order of the fields is J gene, D gene, V gene, clone size, CDR3 length, CDR3 protein, CDR3 DNA. A D gene is named only where the DNA matches it firmly. Rows may omit the clone size; those that give it use once, few, many or a size class.

j_gene: TRBJ1-2
d_gene: TRBD1
v_gene: TRBV20-1
abundance: many
len: 13
CDR3aa: CSARVTGDYGYTF
CDR3nt: TGCAGTGCTAGGGTTACAGGGGACTATGGCTACACCTTC

j_gene: TRBJ1-5
d_gene: .
v_gene: TRBV20-1
abundance: many
len: 14
CDR3aa: CSARSATRNQPQHF
CDR3nt: TGCAGTGCCCGCAGTGCTACACGTAATCAGCCCCAGCATTTT

j_gene: TRBJ1-5
d_gene: TRBD1
v_gene: TRBV11-1
abundance: many
len: 15
CDR3aa: CASSSDRGPNQPQHF
CDR3nt: TGTGCCAGCAGCTCCGACAGGGGGCCCAATCAGCCCCAGCATTTT

j_gene: TRBJ1-1
d_gene: .
v_gene: TRBV7-6
abundance: .
len: 15
CDR3aa: CASSLTQRGSTEAFF
CDR3nt: TGTGCCAGCAGCCTCACTCAACGGGGGAGCACTGAAGCTTTCTTT

j_gene: TRBJ2-7
d_gene: TRBD2
v_gene: TRBV7-2
abundance: once
len: 14
CDR3aa: CASSGVAGSYEQYF
CDR3nt: TGTGCCAGCAGTGGGGTAGCGGGCTCCTACGAGCAGTACTTC

j_gene: TRBJ2-1
d_gene: TRBD2
v_gene: TRBV28
abundance: .
len: 14
CDR3aa: CASSSPGTSSPEFF
CDR3nt: TGTGCCAGCAGTTCCCCCGGGACTAGCAGCCCAGAGTTCTTC

j_gene: TRBJ1-1
d_gene: .
v_gene: TRBV7-9
abundance: many
len: 14
CDR3aa: CASTPRQTNTEAFF
CDR3nt: TGTGCCAGCACCCCTCGTCAGACTAACACTGAAGCTTTCTTT

j_gene: TRBJ1-2
d_gene: .
v_gene: TRBV15
abundance: .
len: 16
CDR3aa: CATSRDLGSSLYGYTF
CDR3nt: TGTGCCACCAGCAGAGATTTGGGCAGCTCCCTCTATGGCTACACCTTC

j_gene: TRBJ1-2
d_gene: .
v_gene: TRBV24-1
abundance: many
len: 13
CDR3aa: CATSDGFGNGYTF
CDR3nt: TGTGCCACCAGTGATGGTTTCGGGAATGGCTACACCTTC

j_gene: TRBJ2-1
d_gene: .
v_gene: TRBV19
abundance: few
len: 16
CDR3aa: CASSTYQGGGYNEQFF
CDR3nt: TGTGCCAGTAGTACCTACCAGGGGGGAGGGTACAATGAGCAGTTCTTC

j_gene: TRBJ2-1
d_gene: .
v_gene: TRBV3-1
abundance: few
len: 12
CDR3aa: CASSQGPGRRFF
CDR3nt: TGTGCCAGCAGCCAAGGTCCGGGGCGACGGTTCTTC

j_gene: TRBJ1-4
d_gene: .
v_gene: TRBV6-1
abundance: many
len: 15
CDR3aa: CATGRRGATNEKLFF
CDR3nt: TGTGCCACTGGTCGGAGGGGGGCAACTAATGAAAAACTGTTTTTT

j_gene: TRBJ1-6
d_gene: .
v_gene: TRBV20-1
abundance: few
len: 15
CDR3aa: CSARDETGTYSPLHF
CDR3nt: TGCAGTGCTAGAGATGAGACAGGAACGTACTCACCCCTCCACTTT

j_gene: TRBJ2-1
d_gene: .
v_gene: TRBV15
abundance: .
len: 12
CDR3aa: CATSRSIEGQFF
CDR3nt: TGTGCCACCAGCAGGAGCATCGAGGGGCAGTTCTTC

j_gene: TRBJ1-1
d_gene: .
v_gene: TRBV30
abundance: .
len: 10
CDR3aa: CAWRGTEASF
CDR3nt: TGTGCCTGGCGGGGAACTGAAGCTTCCTTT

j_gene: TRBJ2-2
d_gene: .
v_gene: TRBV6-1
abundance: .
len: 15
CDR3aa: CASTVRGGGTGELFF
CDR3nt: TGTGCCAGCACCGTGAGAGGGGGGGGAACCGGGGAGCTGTTTTTT

j_gene: TRBJ2-7
d_gene: TRBD2
v_gene: TRBV7-3
abundance: many
len: 15
CDR3aa: CASSLGGGSSYEQYF
CDR3nt: TGTGCCAGCAGCCTGGGTGGCGGGAGCTCCTACGAGCAGTACTTC

j_gene: TRBJ1-2
d_gene: .
v_gene: TRBV12-3/TRBV12-4
abundance: many
len: 12
CDR3aa: CASTSGFYGYTF
CDR3nt: TGTGCCAGCACCTCGGGATTCTATGGCTACACCTTC

j_gene: TRBJ2-1
d_gene: .
v_gene: TRBV19
abundance: .
len: 16
CDR3aa: CASSISRGFSYNEQFF
CDR3nt: TGTGCCAGTAGTATATCCCGGGGGTTCTCCTACAATGAGCAGTTCTTC

j_gene: TRBJ2-7
d_gene: .
v_gene: TRBV19
abundance: many
len: 14
CDR3aa: CASSRGDDRYEQYF
CDR3nt: TGTGCCAGTAGTAGGGGGGACGACCGCTACGAGCAGTACTTC

j_gene: TRBJ2-6
d_gene: TRBD1
v_gene: TRBV6-5
abundance: many
len: 21
CDR3aa: CASSYAPGRQGAPSGANVLTF
CDR3nt: TGTGCCAGCAGTTACGCCCCGGGGAGACAGGGTGCCCCCTCTGGGGCCAACGTCCTGACTTTC

j_gene: TRBJ2-3
d_gene: TRBD2
v_gene: TRBV11-2
abundance: many
len: 15
CDR3aa: CASSLEGLAGDTQYF
CDR3nt: TGTGCCAGCAGCTTAGAAGGACTAGCGGGAGATACGCAGTATTTT

j_gene: TRBJ2-5
d_gene: .
v_gene: TRBV24-1
abundance: many
len: 18
CDR3aa: CATSDLPTHAGNQETQYF
CDR3nt: TGTGCCACCAGTGATCTCCCCACTCACGCGGGGAACCAAGAGACCCAGTACTTC

j_gene: TRBJ2-7
d_gene: .
v_gene: TRBV4-2
abundance: many
len: 12
CDR3aa: CASSQEAYEQYF
CDR3nt: TGTGCCAGCAGCCAAGAGGCCTACGAGCAGTACTTC

j_gene: TRBJ2-3
d_gene: .
v_gene: TRBV12-3/TRBV12-4
abundance: many
len: 14
CDR3aa: CASSSDTQRDTQYF
CDR3nt: TGTGCCAGCAGCTCGGACACTCAGCGTGATACGCAGTATTTT

j_gene: TRBJ1-2
d_gene: TRBD1
v_gene: TRBV28
abundance: .
len: 16
CDR3aa: CASKGKGAHLGYGYTF
CDR3nt: TGTGCCAGCAAGGGGAAGGGGGCCCACTTGGGGTATGGCTACACCTTC

j_gene: TRBJ2-2
d_gene: .
v_gene: TRBV6-2/TRBV6-3
abundance: few
len: 12
CDR3aa: CASWANTGELFF
CDR3nt: TGTGCCAGTTGGGCGAACACCGGGGAGCTGTTTTTT

j_gene: TRBJ2-1
d_gene: TRBD1
v_gene: TRBV7-9
abundance: .
len: 15
CDR3aa: CASSSVDRGTNEQFF
CDR3nt: TGTGCCAGCAGCTCCGTGGACAGGGGGACCAATGAGCAGTTCTTC

j_gene: TRBJ2-3
d_gene: TRBD1
v_gene: TRBV7-9
abundance: many
len: 17
CDR3aa: CASSLALRGRRTDTQYF
CDR3nt: TGTGCCAGCAGCTTAGCCCTAAGGGGGCGCCGCACAGATACGCAGTATTTT

j_gene: TRBJ2-3
d_gene: TRBD2
v_gene: TRBV28
abundance: many
len: 16
CDR3aa: CASRIGLAGFTDTQYF
CDR3nt: TGTGCCAGCAGGATCGGACTAGCGGGATTCACAGATACGCAGTATTTT

j_gene: TRBJ1-2
d_gene: .
v_gene: TRBV18
abundance: many
len: 13
CDR3aa: CAAARGEDYGYTF
CDR3nt: TGTGCCGCTGCGAGGGGTGAGGACTATGGCTACACCTTC

j_gene: TRBJ1-1
d_gene: .
v_gene: TRBV20-1
abundance: .
len: 14
CDR3aa: CSTRPITFGTEAFF
CDR3nt: TGCAGTACTAGACCCATCACGTTTGGCACTGAAGCTTTCTTT

j_gene: TRBJ1-1
d_gene: .
v_gene: TRBV20-1
abundance: .
len: 13
CDR3aa: CSAPTRGSTEAFF
CDR3nt: TGCAGTGCTCCCACCCGGGGCAGCACTGAAGCTTTCTTT

j_gene: TRBJ1-2
d_gene: TRBD1
v_gene: TRBV3-1
abundance: .
len: 14
CDR3aa: CASSPGTGGRGYTF
CDR3nt: TGTGCCAGCAGTCCTGGGACAGGGGGCCGGGGCTACACCTTC

j_gene: TRBJ2-7
d_gene: .
v_gene: TRBV10-3
abundance: .
len: 15
CDR3aa: CAISEFRGSGYEQYF
CDR3nt: TGTGCCATCAGTGAATTTCGAGGGTCCGGCTACGAGCAGTACTTC

j_gene: TRBJ2-5
d_gene: .
v_gene: TRBV9
abundance: .
len: 16
CDR3aa: CASSVGARADQETQYF
CDR3nt: TGTGCCAGCAGCGTAGGAGCGCGGGCGGACCAAGAGACCCAGTACTTC

j_gene: TRBJ2-1
d_gene: .
v_gene: TRBV30
abundance: .
len: 15
CDR3aa: CAWSVGDSSYNEQFF
CDR3nt: TGTGCCTGGAGTGTTGGGGATAGCTCCTACAATGAGCAGTTCTTC